This T cell receptor (beta chain) stems from a study of T cells in Graves' hyperthyroidism and ophthalmopathy. Study in general: Blood from the periphery was taken at initial diagnosis, before any treatment. Overall study results and limits: Most thyroid clonotypes that were expanded above 0.001 also turned up in blood.

Using RNA transcripts as the source, TCR beta CDR3 regions were amplified. In the first-round RT-PCR of the TCR CDR3, the HTBI primer set was used. From the multiplex PCR reads, TCRdb called clonotypes with MiXCR, one entry per CDR3 protein. Among 500,000 to 550,000 distinct CDR3 sequences listed, roughly 20% were seen once. Comments on this clonotype: Its specificity is not known.

Hyperthyroidism was newly diagnosed in patients aged 18 to 65 (duration under 2 months). CDR3 size: 14 residues. Trimming shortened V by 6 bases and J by 6 bases, and 12 bases separated the two germline ends. CDR1 is MDHEN and CDR2 is SYDVKM in the germline V gene. The source is a man aged 18 to 35 with Graves' hyperthyroidism. The sample taken for sequencing was blood. This chain links TRBV28 with TRBJ1-6; the D is unclear. The CDR3 DNA reads TGTGCCAGCAGCCCGAGAGTTCCTAATTCACCCCTCCACTTT. The encoded protein is CASSPRVPNSPLHF. Full variable domain (missing parts from reference TRBV28 and TRBJ1-6): DVKVTQSSRYLVKRTGEKVFLECVQDMDHENMFWYRQDPGLGLRLIYFSYDVKMKEKGDIPEGYSVSREKKERFSLILESASTNQTSMYLCASSPRVPNSPLHFGNGTRLTVT.